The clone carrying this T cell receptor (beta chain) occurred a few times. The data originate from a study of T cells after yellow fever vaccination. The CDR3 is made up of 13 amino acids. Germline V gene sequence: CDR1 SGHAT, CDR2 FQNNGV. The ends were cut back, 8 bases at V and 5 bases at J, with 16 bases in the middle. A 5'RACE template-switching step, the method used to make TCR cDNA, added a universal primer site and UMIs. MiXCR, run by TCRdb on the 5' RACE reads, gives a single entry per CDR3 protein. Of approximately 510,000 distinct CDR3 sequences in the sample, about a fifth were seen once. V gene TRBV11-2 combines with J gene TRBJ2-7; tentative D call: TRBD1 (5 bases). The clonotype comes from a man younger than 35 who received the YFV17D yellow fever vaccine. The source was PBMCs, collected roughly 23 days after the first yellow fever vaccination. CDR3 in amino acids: CASQGRTGNEQYF. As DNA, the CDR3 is TGTGCCAGCCAGGGCAGAACGGGCAACGAGCAGTACTTC.